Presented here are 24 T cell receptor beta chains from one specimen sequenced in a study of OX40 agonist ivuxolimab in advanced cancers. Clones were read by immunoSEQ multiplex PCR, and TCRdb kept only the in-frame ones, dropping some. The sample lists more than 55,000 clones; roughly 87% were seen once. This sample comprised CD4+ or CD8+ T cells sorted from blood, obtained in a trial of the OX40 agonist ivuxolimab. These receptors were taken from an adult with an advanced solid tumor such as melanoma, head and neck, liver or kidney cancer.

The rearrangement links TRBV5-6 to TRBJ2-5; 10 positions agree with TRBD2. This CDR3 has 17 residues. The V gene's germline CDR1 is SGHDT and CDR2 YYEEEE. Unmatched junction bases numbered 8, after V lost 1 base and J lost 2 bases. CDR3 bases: TGTGCCAGCAGCTTGTTGGGTCTAGCGGGGGAGCAAGAGACCCAGTACTTC. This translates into CASSLLGLAGEQETQYF.

In nucleotides, the CDR3 is TGTGCCAGCAGCTCCTGGACTAGCGGGAGGCCCCCGGATACGCAGTATTTT. Encoded protein: CASSSWTSGRPPDTQYF. The chain couples TRBV7-8 to TRBJ2-3; the match to TRBD2 covers 14 bases. This CDR3 has 17 amino acids. Germline V lookup: CDR1 SGHVS, CDR2 FQNEAQ. V shed 4 bases and J 6 bases; nucleotides not matched to a gene: 9.

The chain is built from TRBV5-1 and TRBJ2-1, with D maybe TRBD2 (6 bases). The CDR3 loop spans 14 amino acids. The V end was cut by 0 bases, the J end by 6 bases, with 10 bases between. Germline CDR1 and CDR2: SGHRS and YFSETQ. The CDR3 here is CASSLVAGLNEQFF. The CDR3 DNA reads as TGCGCCAGCAGCTTGGTTGCGGGGCTCAATGAGCAGTTCTTC.

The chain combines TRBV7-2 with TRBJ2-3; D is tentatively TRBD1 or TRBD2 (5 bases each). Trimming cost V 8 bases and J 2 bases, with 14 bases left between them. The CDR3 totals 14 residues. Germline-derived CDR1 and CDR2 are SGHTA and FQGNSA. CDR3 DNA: TGTGCCAGCCATTCCCGGGGCCACACAGATACGCAGTATTTT. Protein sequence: CASHSRGHTDTQYF.

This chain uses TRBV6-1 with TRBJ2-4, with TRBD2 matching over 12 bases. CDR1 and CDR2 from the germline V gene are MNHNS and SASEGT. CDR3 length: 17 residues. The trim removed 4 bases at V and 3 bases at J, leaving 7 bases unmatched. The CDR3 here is CASSAAGLAGFKNIQYF. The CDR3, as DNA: TGTGCCAGCAGTGCCGCGGGACTAGCGGGTTTCAAAAACATTCAGTACTTC.

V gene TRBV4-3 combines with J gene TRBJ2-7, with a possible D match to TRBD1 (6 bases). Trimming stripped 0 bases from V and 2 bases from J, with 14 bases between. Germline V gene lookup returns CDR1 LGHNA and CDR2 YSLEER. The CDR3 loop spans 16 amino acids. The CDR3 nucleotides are TGCGCCAGCAGCCAAGATTTATCGGCAGGGGCCTACGAGCAGTACTTC. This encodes CASSQDLSAGAYEQYF.

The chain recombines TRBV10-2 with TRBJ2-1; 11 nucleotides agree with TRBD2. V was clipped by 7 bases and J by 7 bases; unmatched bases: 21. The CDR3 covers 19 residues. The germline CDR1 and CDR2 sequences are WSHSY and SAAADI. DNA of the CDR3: TGCGCCAGCACCTCCGGGACTAGCGGAGCATCCACGGGTACTAATGAGCAGTTCTTC. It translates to CASTSGTSGASTGTNEQFF.

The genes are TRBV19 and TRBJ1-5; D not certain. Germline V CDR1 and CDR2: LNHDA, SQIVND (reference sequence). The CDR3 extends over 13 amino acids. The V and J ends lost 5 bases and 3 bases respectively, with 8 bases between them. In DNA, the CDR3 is TGTGCCAGTAGTCAGCAGGACAATCAGCCCCAGCATTTT. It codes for CASSQQDNQPQHF.

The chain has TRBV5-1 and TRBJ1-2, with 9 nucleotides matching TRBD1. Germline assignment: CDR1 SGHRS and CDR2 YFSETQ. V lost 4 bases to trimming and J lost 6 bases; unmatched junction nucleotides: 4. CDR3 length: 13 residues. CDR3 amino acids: CASSQDRGDGYTF. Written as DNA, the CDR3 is TGCGCCAGCAGCCAGGACAGGGGAGATGGCTACACCTTC.

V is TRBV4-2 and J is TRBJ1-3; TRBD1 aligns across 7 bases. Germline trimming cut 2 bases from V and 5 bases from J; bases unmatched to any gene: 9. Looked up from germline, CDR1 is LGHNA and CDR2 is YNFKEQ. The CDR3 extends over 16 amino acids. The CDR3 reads CASSQSGQERRNTIYF. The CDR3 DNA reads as TGTGCCAGCAGCCAATCCGGACAGGAGAGGAGAAACACCATATATTTT.

The CDR3: CASSFSWTGGTDTQYF. CDR3 sequence (DNA): TGTGCCAGCAGTTTTTCTTGGACAGGGGGGACAGATACGCAGTATTTT. The chain couples TRBV6-5 to TRBJ2-3; 10 positions match TRBD1. Germline assignment: CDR1 MNHEY and CDR2 SVGAGI. Unmatched junction bases numbered 7, after V lost 4 bases and J lost 3 bases. The CDR3 covers 16 residues.

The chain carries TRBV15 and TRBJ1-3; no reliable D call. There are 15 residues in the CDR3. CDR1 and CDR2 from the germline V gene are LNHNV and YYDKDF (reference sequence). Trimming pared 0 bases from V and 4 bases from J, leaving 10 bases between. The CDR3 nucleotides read TGTGCCACCAGCAGAGATCCTTCCACCGGAAACACCATATATTTT. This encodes CATSRDPSTGNTIYF.

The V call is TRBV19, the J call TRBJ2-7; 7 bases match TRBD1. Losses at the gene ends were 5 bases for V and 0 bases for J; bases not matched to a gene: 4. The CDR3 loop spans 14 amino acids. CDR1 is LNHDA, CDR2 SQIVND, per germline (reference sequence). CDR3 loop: CASSVGQASYEQYF. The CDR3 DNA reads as TGTGCCAGTAGTGTTGGACAGGCCTCCTACGAGCAGTACTTC.

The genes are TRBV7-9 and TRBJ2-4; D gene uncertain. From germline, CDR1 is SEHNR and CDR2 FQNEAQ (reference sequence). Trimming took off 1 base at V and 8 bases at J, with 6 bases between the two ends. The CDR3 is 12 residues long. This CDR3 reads CASSLVLDIQYF. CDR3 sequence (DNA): TGTGCCAGCAGCTTAGTGTTGGACATTCAGTACTTC.

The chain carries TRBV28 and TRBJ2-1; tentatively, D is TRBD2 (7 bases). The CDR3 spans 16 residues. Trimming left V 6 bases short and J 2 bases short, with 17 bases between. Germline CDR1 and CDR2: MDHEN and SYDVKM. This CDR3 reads CASRRLERDTYNEQFF. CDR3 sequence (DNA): TGTGCCAGCAGAAGACTTGAGCGGGACACCTACAATGAGCAGTTCTTC.

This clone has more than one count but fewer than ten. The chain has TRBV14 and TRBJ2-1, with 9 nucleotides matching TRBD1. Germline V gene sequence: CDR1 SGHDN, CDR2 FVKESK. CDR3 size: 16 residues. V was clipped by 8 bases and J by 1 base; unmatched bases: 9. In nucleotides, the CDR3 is TGTGCCAGCGCAAAATCCGGGACAGGGTCCTACAATGAGCAGTTCTTC. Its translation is CASAKSGTGSYNEQFF.

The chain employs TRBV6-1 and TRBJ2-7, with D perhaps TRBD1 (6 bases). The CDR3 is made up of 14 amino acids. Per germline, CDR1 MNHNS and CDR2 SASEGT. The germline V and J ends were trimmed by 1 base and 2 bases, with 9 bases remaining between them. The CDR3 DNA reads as TGTGCCAGCAGTGAAGTGGGGACAACCTACGAGCAGTACTTC. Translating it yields CASSEVGTTYEQYF.

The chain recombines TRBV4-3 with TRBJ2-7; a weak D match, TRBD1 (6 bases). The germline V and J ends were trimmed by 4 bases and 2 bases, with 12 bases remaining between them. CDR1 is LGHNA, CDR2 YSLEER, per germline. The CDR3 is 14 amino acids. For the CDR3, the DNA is TGCGCCAGCAGCCCAGTCAGGGGTCCCTACGAGCAGTACTTC. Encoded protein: CASSPVRGPYEQYF.

The CDR3 nucleotides read TGTGCCAGCAGTTTCCGTGGGGAGGGTCCTGGAAACACCATATATTTT. Translation: CASSFRGEGPGNTIYF. The rearrangement joins TRBV6-6 to TRBJ1-3, with D unclear. Germline lookup yields CDR1 MNHNY and CDR2 SVGAGI (reference sequence). Trimming took 4 bases from V and 2 from J, leaving 15 bases between them. CDR3 length equals 16 residues.

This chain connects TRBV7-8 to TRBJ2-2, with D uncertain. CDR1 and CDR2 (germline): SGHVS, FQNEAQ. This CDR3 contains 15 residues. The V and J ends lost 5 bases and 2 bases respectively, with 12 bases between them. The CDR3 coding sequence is TGTGCCAGCAGCCCAACACGGGTTAACACCGGGGAGCTGTTTTTT. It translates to CASSPTRVNTGELFF. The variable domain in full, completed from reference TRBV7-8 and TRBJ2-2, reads GAGVSQSPRYKVAKRGQDVALRCDPISGHVSLFWYQQALGQGPEFLTYFQNEAQLDKSGLPSDRFFAERPEGSVSTLKIQRTQQEDSAVYLCASSPTRVNTGELFFGEGSRLTVL.

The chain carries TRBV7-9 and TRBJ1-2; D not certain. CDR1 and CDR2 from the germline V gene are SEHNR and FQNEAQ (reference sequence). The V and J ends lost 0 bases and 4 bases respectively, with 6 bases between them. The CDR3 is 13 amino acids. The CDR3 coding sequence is TGTGCCAGCAGCTTAGCAGGGTCCTATGGCTACACCTTC. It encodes CASSLAGSYGYTF.

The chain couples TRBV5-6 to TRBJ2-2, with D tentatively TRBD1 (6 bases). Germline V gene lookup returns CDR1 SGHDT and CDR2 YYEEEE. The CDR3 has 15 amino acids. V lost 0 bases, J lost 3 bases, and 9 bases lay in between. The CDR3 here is CASSLGQGYTGELFF. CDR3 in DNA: TGTGCCAGCAGCTTGGGTCAGGGGTACACCGGGGAGCTGTTTTTT.

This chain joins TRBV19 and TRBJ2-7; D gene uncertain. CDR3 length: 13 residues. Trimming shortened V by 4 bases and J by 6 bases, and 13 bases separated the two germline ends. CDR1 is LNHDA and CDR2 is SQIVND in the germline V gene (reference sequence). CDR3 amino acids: CASSNLGEGEQYF. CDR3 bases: TGTGCCAGTAGTAATCTGGGTGAAGGCGAGCAGTACTTC.

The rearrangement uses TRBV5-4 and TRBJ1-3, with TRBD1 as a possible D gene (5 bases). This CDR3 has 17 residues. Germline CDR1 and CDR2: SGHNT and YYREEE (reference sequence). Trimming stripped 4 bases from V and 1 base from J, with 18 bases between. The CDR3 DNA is TGTGCCAGCAGCCAAGATTCAAGGGGTTCTTCTGGAAACACCATATATTTT. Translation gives CASSQDSRGSSGNTIYF.